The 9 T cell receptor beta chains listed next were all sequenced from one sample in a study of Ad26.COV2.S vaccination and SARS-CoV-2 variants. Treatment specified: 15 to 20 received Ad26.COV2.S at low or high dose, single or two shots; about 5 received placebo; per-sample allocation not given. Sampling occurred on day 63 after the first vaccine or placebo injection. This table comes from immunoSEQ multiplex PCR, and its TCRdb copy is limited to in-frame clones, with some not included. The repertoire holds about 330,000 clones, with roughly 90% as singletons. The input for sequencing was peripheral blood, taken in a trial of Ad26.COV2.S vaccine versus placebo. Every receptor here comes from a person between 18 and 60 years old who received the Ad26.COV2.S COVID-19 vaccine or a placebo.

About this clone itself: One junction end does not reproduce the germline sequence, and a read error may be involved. This CDR3 is CATSGETQYF. CDR3 nucleotides: TGTGCCACCAGCGGAGAGACCCAGTACTTC. The J gene is TRBJ2-5, the V gene TRBV15, with D unclear. The germline gives CDR1 LNHNV, CDR2 YYDKDF (reference sequence). The CDR3 loop spans 10 amino acids.

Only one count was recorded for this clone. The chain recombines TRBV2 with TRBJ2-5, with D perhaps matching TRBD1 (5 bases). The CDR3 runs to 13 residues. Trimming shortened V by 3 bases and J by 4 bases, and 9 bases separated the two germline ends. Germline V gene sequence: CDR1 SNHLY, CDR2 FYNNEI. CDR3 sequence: CASSERQRETQYF. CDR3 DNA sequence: TGTGCCAGCAGTGAGAGACAGAGAGAGACCCAGTACTTC.

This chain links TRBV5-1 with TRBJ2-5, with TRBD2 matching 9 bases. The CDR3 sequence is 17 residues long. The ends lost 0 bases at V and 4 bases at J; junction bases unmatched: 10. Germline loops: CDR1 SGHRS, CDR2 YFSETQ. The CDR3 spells CASSLGRLAGGRETQYF. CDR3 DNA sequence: TGCGCCAGCAGCTTGGGCCGCTTGGCGGGAGGGCGAGAGACCCAGTACTTC.

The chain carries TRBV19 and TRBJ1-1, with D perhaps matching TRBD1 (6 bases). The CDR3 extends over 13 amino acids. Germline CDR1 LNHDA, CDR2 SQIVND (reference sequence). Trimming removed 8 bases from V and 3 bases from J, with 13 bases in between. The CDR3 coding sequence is TGTGCCAGTTCTGCGGGGGGCCACACTGAAGCTTTCTTT. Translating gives CASSAGGHTEAFF.

The chain's CDR3 is CASSQDLEAAQETQYF. DNA for the CDR3: TGCGCCAGCAGCCAAGATCTCGAGGCAGCGCAAGAGACCCAGTACTTC. The V gene is TRBV4-3, the J gene TRBJ2-5; no firm D call. CDR3 length: 16 residues. Trimming cost V 0 bases and J 2 bases, with 13 bases left between them. CDR1 is LGHNA, CDR2 YSLEER, per germline.

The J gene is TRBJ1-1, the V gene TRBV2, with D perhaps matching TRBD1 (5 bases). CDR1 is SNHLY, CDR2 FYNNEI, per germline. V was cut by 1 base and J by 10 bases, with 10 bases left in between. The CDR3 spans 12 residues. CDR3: CASSEGGAGAFF. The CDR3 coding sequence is TGTGCCAGCAGTGAAGGTGGGGCAGGAGCTTTCTTT. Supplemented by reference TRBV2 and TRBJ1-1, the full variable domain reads EPEVTQTPSHQVTQMGQEVILRCVPISNHLYFYWYRQILGQKVEFLVSFYNNEISEKSEIFDDQFSVERPDGSNFTLKIRSTKLEDSAMYFCASSEGGAGAFFGQGTRLTVV.

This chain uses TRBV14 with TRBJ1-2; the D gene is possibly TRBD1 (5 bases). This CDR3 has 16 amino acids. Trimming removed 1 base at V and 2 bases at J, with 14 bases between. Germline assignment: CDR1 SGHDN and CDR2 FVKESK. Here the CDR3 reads CASSQVAGGKNYGYTF. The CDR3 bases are TGTGCCAGCAGCCAAGTAGCCGGGGGTAAGAACTATGGCTACACCTTC.

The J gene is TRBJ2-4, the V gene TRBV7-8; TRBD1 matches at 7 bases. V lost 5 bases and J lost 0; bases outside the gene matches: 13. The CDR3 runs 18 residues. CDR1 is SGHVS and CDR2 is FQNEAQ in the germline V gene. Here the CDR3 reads CASSVGVGQLLAKNIQYF. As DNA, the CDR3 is TGTGCCAGCAGCGTAGGAGTGGGACAGCTCTTAGCCAAAAACATTCAGTACTTC.

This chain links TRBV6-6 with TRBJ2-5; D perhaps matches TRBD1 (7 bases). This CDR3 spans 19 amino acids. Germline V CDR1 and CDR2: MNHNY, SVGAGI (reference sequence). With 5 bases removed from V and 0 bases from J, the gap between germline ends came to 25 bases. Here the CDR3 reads CASSPMTGRLRKDQETQYF. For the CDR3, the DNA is TGTGCCAGCAGTCCGATGACAGGGAGGTTGCGTAAGGACCAAGAGACCCAGTACTTC.